This T cell receptor beta chain was recovered during a study of cytomegalovirus exposure and HLA in healthy donors. Turning to the study itself: Unique TCR beta sequences numbering about 100 million came from approximately 180 million T cells in an earlier analysis.

This CDR3 comprises 11 residues. Germline-derived CDR1 and CDR2 are MNHEY and SMNVEV (reference sequence). A multiplex PCR was run with 60 Vbeta primers and 13 Jbeta primers. TCRdb's copy holds only in-frame clones and misses some; the assay was immunoSEQ multiplex PCR. The sample lists 150,000 to 200,000 clones, roughly 80% occurring once. The chain links TRBV27 to TRBJ2-1; a possible D gene is TRBD2 (5 bases). This TCR derives from a girl aged 10 to 17 in good health and CMV-seropositive. What was sequenced was PBMCs. The CDR3 nucleotides read TGTTTCGGGGTCAGTTACAATGAGCAGTTCTTC. Its translation: CFGVSYNEQFF.